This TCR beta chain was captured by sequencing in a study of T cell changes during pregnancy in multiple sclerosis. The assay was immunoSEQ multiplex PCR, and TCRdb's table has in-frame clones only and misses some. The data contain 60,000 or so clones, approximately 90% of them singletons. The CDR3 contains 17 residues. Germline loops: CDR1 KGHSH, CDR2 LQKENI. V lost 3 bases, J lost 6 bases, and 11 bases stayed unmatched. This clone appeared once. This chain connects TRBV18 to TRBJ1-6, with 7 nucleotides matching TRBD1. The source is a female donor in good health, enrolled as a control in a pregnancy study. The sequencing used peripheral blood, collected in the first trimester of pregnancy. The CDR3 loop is CASSPYTVRDSNSPLHF. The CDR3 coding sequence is TGTGCCAGCTCACCTTACACTGTCCGGGACAGTAATTCACCCCTCCACTTT.